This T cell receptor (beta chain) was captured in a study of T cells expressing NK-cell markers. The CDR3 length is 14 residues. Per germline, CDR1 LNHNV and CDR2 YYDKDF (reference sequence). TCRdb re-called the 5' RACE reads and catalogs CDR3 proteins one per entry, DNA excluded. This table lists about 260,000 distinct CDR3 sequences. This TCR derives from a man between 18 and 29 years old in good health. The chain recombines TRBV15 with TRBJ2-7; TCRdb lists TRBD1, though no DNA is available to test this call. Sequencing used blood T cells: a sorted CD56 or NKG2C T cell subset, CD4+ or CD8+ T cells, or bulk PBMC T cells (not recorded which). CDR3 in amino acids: CATSKDRGQYEQYF.